Following are 6 T cell receptor beta chains from one sample sequenced in a study of cytomegalovirus exposure and HLA in healthy donors. In the PCR, 60 Vbeta and 13 Jbeta primers were used. The assay was immunoSEQ multiplex PCR, and TCRdb's table has in-frame clones only and misses some. The table lists about 200,000 clones, 70% to 90% of them singletons. Material for sequencing was PBMCs. The receptors derive from a woman in her twenties or thirties in good health and CMV-seronegative.

The chain combines TRBV5-1 with TRBJ2-1; D might be TRBD1 (6 bases). Germline V gene sequence: CDR1 SGHRS, CDR2 YFSETQ. This CDR3 is built from 15 residues. V was clipped by 4 bases and J by 6 bases, with 17 bases between them. The CDR3 sequence: CASSLVPEGGNEQFF. In DNA, the CDR3 is TGCGCCAGCAGCCTGGTACCGGAAGGGGGCAATGAGCAGTTCTTC.

This clone appeared a few times. This sequence joins TRBV28 and TRBJ2-5, with 9 nucleotides matching TRBD1. CDR1 and CDR2 from the germline V gene are MDHEN and SYDVKM. The junction had 9 bases not matched to a gene; V was cut back by 5 bases and J by 5 bases. The CDR3 totals 15 residues. The CDR3 DNA is TGTGCCAGCAGTACCCGGGACAGGGAGTACGAGACCCAGTACTTC. It translates to CASSTRDREYETQYF.

The rearrangement uses TRBV5-1 and TRBJ1-1; D gene unclear. This CDR3 spans 13 amino acids. Germline CDR1 SGHRS, CDR2 YFSETQ. With 0 bases removed from V and 5 bases from J, the gap between germline ends came to 8 bases. The DNA for the CDR3 is TGCGCCAGCAGCTTGGGGCCAGTAACTGAAGCTTTCTTT. Translated: CASSLGPVTEAFF.

V usage is TRBV27 and J usage is TRBJ1-4; 8 bases agree with TRBD1. After removal of 8 bases from V and 3 bases from J, the junction contained 5 bases not matched to a gene. The CDR3 sequence is 14 residues long. The germline CDR1 and CDR2 sequences are MNHEY and SMNVEV (reference sequence). The CDR3 DNA reads TGTGCCAGCCGACCGGGACAGGCTAATGAAAAACTGTTTTTT. Protein sequence: CASRPGQANEKLFF. Using reference TRBV27 and TRBJ1-4 for the parts outside the CDR3, the full variable domain is EAQVTQNPRYLITVTGKKLTVTCSQNMNHEYMSWYRQDPGLGLRQIYYSMNVEVTDKGDVPEGYKVSRKEKRNFPLILESPSPNQTSLYFCASRPGQANEKLFFGSGTQLSVL.

The J gene is TRBJ2-1, the V gene TRBV10-3; possibly TRBD2 for D (7 bases). Trimming removed 3 bases at V and 6 bases at J, with 15 bases between. CDR1 is ENHRY, CDR2 SYGVKD, per germline. This CDR3 comprises 15 residues. The CDR3 spells CAISEGGRVPNEQFF. CDR3 bases: TGTGCCATCAGTGAAGGGGGGAGGGTCCCCAATGAGCAGTTCTTC.

The chain has TRBV19 and TRBJ2-7; D might be TRBD2 (6 bases). Germline V gives CDR1 LNHDA, CDR2 SQIVND (reference sequence). This CDR3 contains 14 residues. Deletions cut 2 bases from V and 0 bases from J, with 8 bases between. CDR3 region: CASSIIGSSYEQYF. The CDR3 bases are TGTGCCAGTAGTATAATCGGGAGCTCCTACGAGCAGTACTTC.